The rows below give T cell receptor beta chains drawn from one sample of a study of human T cells and chemical hapten exposure. TCRdb recomputed calls from the RACE reads with MiXCR, one row per CDR3 protein. Found here are roughly 120,000 distinct CDR3 sequences, about 12% of them singletons; the top ten hold 1.2% to 1.5%. This specimen consisted of whole blood, obtained in connection with sensitization to the hapten diphenylcyclopropenone (DPC). These receptor sequences come from a woman aged 50 to 60 with alopecia areata. Some clones in this sample may be carry-over from other donors' samples. CDR3s include the opening cysteine and the closing phenylalanine or tryptophan. The order of the fields is V gene, clone size, CDR3 length, CDR3 protein. The size entry is marked missing in some rows and otherwise reads once, few, many or a size class.

>TRBV20-1|few|13
CSAKNSGNYGYTF
>TRBV29-1|many|15
CSVGTQRASTDTQYF
>TRBV3-1|-|14
CASSQDYGRSEAFF
>TRBV11-2|-|14
CASSLGTSGATQYF
>TRBV7-9|few|14
CASSLKPSINTQYF
>TRBV12-5|few|13
CASGLDIRERYTF
>TRBV29-1|-|15
CSVDDAILQGREQFF
>TRBV18|few|18
CASSPSYPGETGANVLTF
>TRBV11-2|many|13
CASSLYGADEQFF
>TRBV29-1|-|15
CSANSGTDNTGELFF
>TRBV28|few|12
CASSLPLRGYTF
>TRBV27|many|14
CASSARTGGYGYTF
>TRBV29-1|few|15
CSVAVGSYSNQPQHF
>TRBV12-3/TRBV12-4|few|13
CATWRQGENEQFF
>TRBV18|few|16
CASSPQRGGDNYGYTF
>TRBV6-5|many|14
CATSKVAANYGYTF
>TRBV6-5|many|18
CASSLFTGFPSGREPQHF
>TRBV11-2|-|14
CASSPQGGGNTIYF
>TRBV19|many|16
CASSPGGYPAKNIQYF
>TRBV7-8|many|13
CASSLVLGNEQFF
>TRBV18|few|20
CASSRILTSFYTDSNQPQHF
>TRBV6-5|-|13
CASSYSREGTQYF
>TRBV7-9|many|13
CASSSSEVPEAFF
>TRBV7-9|many|14
CASSSTQGNTEAFF
>TRBV7-6|many|16
CASSLERSSYNSPLHF
>TRBV28|few|16
CASSLRMGWPNTEAFF
>TRBV7-2|few|13
CASSLRLVNEQFF
>TRBV28|many|13
CASAIDSSYGYTF
>TRBV6-5|few|13
CASSRDGNYGYTF
>TRBV7-9|-|16
CASSETRVDVGNEQFF
>TRBV20-1|-|16
CSARRQGPGSNTEAFF
>TRBV4-3|few|16
CASSQGLPVNTGELFF
>TRBV19|many|13
CASSRTGGYEQYF
>TRBV28|few|15
CASSLGGIGTNEQYF
>TRBV5-1|few|14
CASSPQGVNYGYTF
>TRBV18|-|15
CASSPEELTKNIQYF
>TRBV28|many|14
CASIMDRVRTEAFF
>TRBV11-2|-|17
CASSFGGRGAGANVLTF
>TRBV5-1|-|15
CASSGLAGVAYEQYF
>TRBV3-1|-|16
CASSQNLAGIGYEQYF
>TRBV4-2|many|15
CASSQDQGVNTEAFF
>TRBV11-2|few|16
CASSLGTSGDTDTQYF
>TRBV14|-|17
CASRPGQGTSSYNEQFF
>TRBV5-6|-|16
CASSSRQVQTFYEQYF
>TRBV29-1|many|14
CSVPGDRTYNEQFF
>TRBV18|-|14
CASSPPTGANVLTF
>TRBV11-2|many|15
CASTLGTSGGDEQFF
>TRBV29-1|-|12
CSALQGIAEAFF
>TRBV28|many|16
CASNNVNTEYNQPQHF
>TRBV7-8|few|15
CASSLMTLTNEKLFF
>TRBV6-5|-|14
CASSYNSRNTEAFF